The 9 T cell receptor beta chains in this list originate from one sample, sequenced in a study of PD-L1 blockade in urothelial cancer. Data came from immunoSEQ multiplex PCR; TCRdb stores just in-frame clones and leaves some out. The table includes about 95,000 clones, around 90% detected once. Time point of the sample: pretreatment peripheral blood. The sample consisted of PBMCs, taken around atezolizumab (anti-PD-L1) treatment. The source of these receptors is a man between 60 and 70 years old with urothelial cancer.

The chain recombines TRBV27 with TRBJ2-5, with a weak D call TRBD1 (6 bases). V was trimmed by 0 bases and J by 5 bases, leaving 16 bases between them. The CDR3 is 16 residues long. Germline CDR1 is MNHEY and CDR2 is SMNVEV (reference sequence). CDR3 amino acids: CASSLSSSGARETQYF. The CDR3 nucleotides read TGTGCCAGCAGTTTATCGAGCTCAGGGGCACGGGAGACCCAGTACTTC.

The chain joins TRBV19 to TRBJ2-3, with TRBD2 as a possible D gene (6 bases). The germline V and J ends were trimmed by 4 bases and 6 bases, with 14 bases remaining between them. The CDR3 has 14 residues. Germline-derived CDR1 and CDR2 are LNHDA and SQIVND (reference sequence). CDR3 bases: TGTGCCAGTAGTACCTGGTCGGGGAGGGATACGCAGTATTTT. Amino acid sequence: CASSTWSGRDTQYF.

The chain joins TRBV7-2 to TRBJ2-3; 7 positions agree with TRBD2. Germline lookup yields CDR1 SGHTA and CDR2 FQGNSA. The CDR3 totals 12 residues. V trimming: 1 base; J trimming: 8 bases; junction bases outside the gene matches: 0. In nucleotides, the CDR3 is TGTGCCAGCAGCTTAGGGGAGGGTACGCAGTATTTT. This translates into CASSLGEGTQYF.

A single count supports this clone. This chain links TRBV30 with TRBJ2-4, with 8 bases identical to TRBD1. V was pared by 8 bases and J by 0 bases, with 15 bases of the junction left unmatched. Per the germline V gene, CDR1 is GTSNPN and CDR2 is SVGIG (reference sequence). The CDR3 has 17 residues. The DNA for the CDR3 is TGTGCCCTGGAAGATTGGACAGGGCCCCTAGCCAAAAACATTCAGTACTTC. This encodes CALEDWTGPLAKNIQYF.

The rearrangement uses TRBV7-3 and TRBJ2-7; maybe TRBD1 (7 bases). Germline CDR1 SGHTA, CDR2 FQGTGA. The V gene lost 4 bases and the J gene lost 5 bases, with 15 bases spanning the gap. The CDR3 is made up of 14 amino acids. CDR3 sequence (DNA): TGTGCCAGCAGCTCGCGGGACAGTTCAGACGAGCAGTACTTC. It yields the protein CASSSRDSSDEQYF.

The chain's CDR3 is CASSLAGRGADTQYF. The CDR3 coding sequence is TGTGCCAGCAGCTTAGCGGGCAGGGGGGCCGATACGCAGTATTTT. This sequence joins TRBV7-9 and TRBJ2-3, with D possibly matching TRBD1 (7 bases). CDR1 and CDR2 (germline): SEHNR, FQNEAQ (reference sequence). This CDR3 contains 15 residues. Trimming cost V 0 bases and J 6 bases, with 13 bases left between them.

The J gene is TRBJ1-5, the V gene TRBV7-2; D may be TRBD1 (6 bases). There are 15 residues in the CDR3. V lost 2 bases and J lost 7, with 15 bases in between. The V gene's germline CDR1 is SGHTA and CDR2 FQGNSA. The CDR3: CASSLRRGAGQPQHF. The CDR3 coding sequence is TGTGCCAGCAGCTTAAGGCGGGGGGCTGGACAGCCCCAGCATTTT. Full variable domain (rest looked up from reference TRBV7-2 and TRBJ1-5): GAGVSQSPSNKVTEKGKDVELRCDPISGHTALYWYRQSLGQGLEFLIYFQGNSAPDKSGLPSDRFSAERTGGSVSTLTIQRTQQEDSAVYLCASSLRRGAGQPQHFGDGTRLSIL.

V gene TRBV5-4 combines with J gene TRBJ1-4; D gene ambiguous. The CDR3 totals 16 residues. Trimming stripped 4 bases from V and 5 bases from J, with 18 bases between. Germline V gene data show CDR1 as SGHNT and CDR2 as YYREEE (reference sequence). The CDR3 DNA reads TGTGCCAGCAGCCCTGAACCGGGAAGTAGGAATGAAAAACTGTTTTTT. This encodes CASSPEPGSRNEKLFF.

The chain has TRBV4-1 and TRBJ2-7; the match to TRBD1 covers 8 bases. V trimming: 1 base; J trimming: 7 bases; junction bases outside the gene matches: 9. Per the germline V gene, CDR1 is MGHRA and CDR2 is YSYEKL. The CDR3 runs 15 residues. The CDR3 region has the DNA TGCGCCAGCAGCCAAGCCGCGCGACAGGGGCGTGAGCAGTACTTC. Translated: CASSQAARQGREQYF.